This is a list of T cell receptor beta chains from one sample in a study of early T cells in non-severe SARS-CoV-2 infection. TCRdb recomputed calls from the 5' RACE reads with MiXCR, one row per CDR3 protein. The data show about 40,000 distinct CDR3 sequences, 4.7% seen once. The material sequenced was whole blood. These TCRs come from an adult who was a healthcare worker with PCR-confirmed SARS-CoV-2 infection or an uninfected control (not recorded which). CDR3s include the opening cysteine and the closing phenylalanine or tryptophan. D genes are given only for firm matches. Clone size is stated in some rows and not others, as once, few, many or a class when expanded.

j_call	clone_size	v_call	d_call	cdr3_nt	cdr3_aa
TRBJ1-2	few	TRBV12-3/TRBV12-4	-	TGTGCCAGCAGTTTCCGGCGGCTGGGCTACACCTTC	CASSFRRLGYTF
TRBJ2-5	few	TRBV12-3/TRBV12-4	TRBD1	TGTGCCAGCAGGCTAGGACAGGGGGAAGAGACCCAGTACTTC	CASRLGQGEETQYF
TRBJ2-1	few	TRBV7-9	TRBD2	TGTGCCAGCAGCTTAGGGGCGACTAGCGGGAGCGAGAATGAGCAGTTCTTC	CASSLGATSGSENEQFF
TRBJ2-3	few	TRBV4-3	-	TGCGCCAGCAGCCAAGATATAGGGCGCCGCCTCACAGATACGCAGTATTTT	CASSQDIGRRLTDTQYF
TRBJ2-3	-	TRBV2	-	TGTGCCAGCAGGCCGGGATTTGGGCCGGATACGCAGTATTTT	CASRPGFGPDTQYF
TRBJ2-5	-	TRBV12-3/TRBV12-4	-	TGTGCCAGCAGTCCGGGGATGAGGGGGAAAGGGCAAGAGACCCAGTACTTC	CASSPGMRGKGQETQYF
TRBJ2-7	many	TRBV20-1	TRBD2	TGCAGTGCTGCGGGACTAGTCGGTTACGAGCAGTACTTC	CSAAGLVGYEQYF
TRBJ2-3	few	TRBV28	-	TGTGCCAGCACTAAAATACAAGCTAGCACAGATACGCAGTATTTT	CASTKIQASTDTQYF
TRBJ2-3	many	TRBV5-1	TRBD2	TGCGCCAGCAGCTTGGGGACTAGACCCCCGTCGGATACGCAGTATTTT	CASSLGTRPPSDTQYF
TRBJ2-2	few	TRBV9	-	TGTGCCAGCAGCGGAGCGGACCGTATAAACACCGGGGAGCTGTTTTTT	CASSGADRINTGELFF
TRBJ2-7	many	TRBV7-9	TRBD2	TGTGCCAGCAGCCCGACTAGCGGTTATTCCTACGAGCAGTACTTC	CASSPTSGYSYEQYF
TRBJ1-1	few	TRBV27	-	TGTGCCAGCAGTTTACTCAGGCCCGGAGGCACTGAAGCTTTCTTT	CASSLLRPGGTEAFF
TRBJ1-4	few	TRBV7-8	-	TGTGCCAGCAGCTTAGCGCATCAGATCCGACCAACTAATGAAAAACTGTTTTTT	CASSLAHQIRPTNEKLFF
TRBJ2-4	few	TRBV29-1	TRBD1	TGCAGCGTTGTGACAGGGGGACCCAAAAACATTCAGTACTTC	CSVVTGGPKNIQYF
TRBJ2-2	few	TRBV7-9	-	TGTGCCAGCAGCTTCCCTAGCGACTTCCCCGCGAACACCGGGGAGCTGTTTTTT	CASSFPSDFPANTGELFF
TRBJ2-7	-	TRBV28	TRBD1	TGTGCCAGCAGACTGGACAGGGGATTCTCCTACGAGCAGTACTTC	CASRLDRGFSYEQYF
TRBJ1-1	few	TRBV18	TRBD1	TGTGCCAGCTCACCACCCGACAGGGAGACTGAAGCTTTCTTT	CASSPPDRETEAFF
TRBJ1-3	few	TRBV7-8	-	TGTGCCAGCAGGCTCGGAAACACCATATATTTT	CASRLGNTIYF
TRBJ2-7	few	TRBV6-6	-	TGTGCCAGCACCGTACTAGCAGGGGGGTTCTACGAGCAGTACTTC	CASTVLAGGFYEQYF
TRBJ2-2	few	TRBV4-1	TRBD1	TGCGCCAGCAGCCAAGGAACAGGGGCCAGGGACACCGGGGAGCTGTTTTTT	CASSQGTGARDTGELFF
TRBJ1-1	-	TRBV6-1	TRBD1	TGTGCCAGCAGTGAATTTGACAGGGGACTCACTGAAGCTTTCTTT	CASSEFDRGLTEAFF
TRBJ2-7	few	TRBV7-2	-	TGTGCCAGCAGCTTAGACTCGGGTTCGTATCGCGAGCAGTACTTC	CASSLDSGSYREQYF
TRBJ2-7	many	TRBV6-1	-	TGTGCCCTCCGTCACGGAGAAAAGGGTGAGCAGTACTTC	CALRHGEKGEQYF
TRBJ2-5	few	TRBV7-3	-	TGTGCCAGCAGCCCCCACAGCCAAGAGACCCAGTACTTC	CASSPHSQETQYF
TRBJ2-7	many	TRBV7-9	-	TGTGCCAGCAGCTTAACGCAGGTCCGGTACGGGGGTCAGGAGCAGTACTTC	CASSLTQVRYGGQEQYF
TRBJ2-1	many	TRBV11-2	-	TGTGCCAGCAGCTTACCTCTCAATGAGCAGTTCTTC	CASSLPLNEQFF
TRBJ2-7	many	TRBV6-2/TRBV6-3	-	TGTGCCAGCAGTTACTCGAAAGGGGCCGTAACCTACGAGCAGTACTTC	CASSYSKGAVTYEQYF
TRBJ2-7	few	TRBV5-1	-	TGCGCCAGCAGCTTACAGGGTTGGGGATACGAGCAGTACTTC	CASSLQGWGYEQYF
TRBJ1-5	many	TRBV10-2	-	TGCGCCAGCAGTGAACAGCGCAATCAGCCCCAGCATTTT	CASSEQRNQPQHF
TRBJ1-3	many	TRBV29-1	TRBD1	TGCAGCGTTGCTGGACAGGCCCTTGATACCATATATTTT	CSVAGQALDTIYF
TRBJ2-3	few	TRBV5-1	-	TGCGCCAGCAGCGGGACATTCACAGATACGCAGTATTTT	CASSGTFTDTQYF
TRBJ2-2	many	TRBV7-9	TRBD1	TGTGCCACAGGTCAGAGGGGGCTCGACACCGGGGAGCTGTTTTTT	CATGQRGLDTGELFF
TRBJ2-7	many	TRBV29-1	-	TGCAGCGTGTCAGGGGGGTACTACGAGCAGTACTTC	CSVSGGYYEQYF
TRBJ2-1	many	TRBV23-1	TRBD1	TGCGCCAGCAGTCAATCGGATCGGACAGGGTCCTACAATGAGCAGTTCTTC	CASSQSDRTGSYNEQFF
TRBJ2-7	many	TRBV3-1	-	TGTGCCAGCAGTAGGGGCCACGAGCAGTACTTC	CASSRGHEQYF
TRBJ2-2	many	TRBV9	-	TGTGCCAGCAGCGTAGCCGGGGGCGAGGCCGGGGAGCTGTTTTTT	CASSVAGGEAGELFF
TRBJ2-5	many	TRBV9	-	TGTGCCAGCAGCGTAGTCGGGACCAAAGAGACCCAGTACTTC	CASSVVGTKETQYF
TRBJ2-3	few	TRBV4-1	TRBD2	TGCGCCAGCAGCCAAGATGGACGGGAGGGTCCCGCAGATACGCAGTATTTT	CASSQDGREGPADTQYF
TRBJ2-7	-	TRBV11-2	TRBD2	TGTGCCAGCAGCTCTAGCGGGGGCTCCTACGAGCAGTACTTC	CASSSSGGSYEQYF
TRBJ2-7	many	TRBV25-1	TRBD2	TGTGCCAGCAGCCCGGGGGGGTTATACGAGCAGTACTTC	CASSPGGLYEQYF
TRBJ1-1	many	TRBV15	-	TGTGCCACCAGTGCTTTCGCGGATGGCACTGAAGCTTTCTTT	CATSAFADGTEAFF
TRBJ2-7	medium-sized	TRBV7-9	-	TGTGCCAGCAGCCCCGGGGCCTACGAGCAGTACTTC	CASSPGAYEQYF
TRBJ2-3	many	TRBV30	-	TGTGCCTGGAGGCAGGGGTTCTCAGATACGCAGTATTTT	CAWRQGFSDTQYF
TRBJ2-1	many	TRBV7-2	TRBD2	TGTGCCAGCAGCGCCCGGACTAGCGGTAATAATGAGCAGTTCTTC	CASSARTSGNNEQFF
TRBJ2-7	few	TRBV10-1	TRBD2	TGCGCCAGCAGTGAGTCAACTAGCGGGAGCTACGAGCAGTACTTC	CASSESTSGSYEQYF
TRBJ1-3	many	TRBV3-1	TRBD1	TGTGCCAGCAGCCTAAGACAGGGGAGAACTGGAAACACCATATATTTT	CASSLRQGRTGNTIYF
TRBJ2-5	many	TRBV18	-	TGTGCCAGCTCACCACCGGCGAGTGAGACCCAGTACTTC	CASSPPASETQYF
TRBJ1-3	many	TRBV6-2/TRBV6-3	-	TGTGCCAGCAGTTACGGGGCCAGCTCTGGAAACACCATATATTTT	CASSYGASSGNTIYF